A selection of T cell receptor beta chains follows, all from one sample in a study of blood T cell repertoires in COVID-19. The protocol was immunoSEQ multiplex PCR, while the TCRdb copy is restricted to in-frame clones and leaves out a portion. The data show about 88,000 clones, with about 88% seen just once and 2.9% held by the top ten. The sample was peripheral blood. The receptors here all came from a woman of 80 years or more with acute or convalescent COVID-19. CDR3s include the opening cysteine and the closing phenylalanine or tryptophan. Fields, in order: clone size, J gene, V gene, D gene, CDR3 protein, CDR3 DNA. D genes are given only for firm matches. Size tells how often a clone was seen (once, few, many) or the class of an expanded clone, and some rows leave it out.

.	TRBJ2-3	TRBV6-6	.	CASSLLGSELSTDTQYF	TGTGCCAGCAGTCTTCTGGGGAGCGAACTTAGCACAGATACGCAGTATTTT
.	TRBJ2-7	TRBV3-1/TRBV3-2	TRBD1	CASSQVAGGLGEQYF	TGTGCCAGCAGCCAAGTGGCAGGGGGCCTGGGGGAGCAGTACTTC
.	TRBJ2-1	TRBV10-2	.	CASRDSAGNEQFF	TGCGCCAGCAGGGACAGCGCGGGCAATGAGCAGTTCTTC
.	TRBJ2-1	TRBV21-1	.	CASSKAVVERASSYNEQFF	TGTGCCAGCAGCAAAGCGGTAGTGGAGCGGGCGAGCTCCTACAATGAGCAGTTCTTC
.	TRBJ2-3	TRBV29-1	.	CSVPPPGDADTQYF	TGCAGCGTCCCTCCCCCAGGGGATGCAGATACGCAGTATTTT
few	TRBJ1-4	TRBV9	.	CASSLSGATNEKLFF	TGTGCCAGCAGTTTGAGCGGAGCGACTAATGAAAAACTGTTTTTT
.	TRBJ1-2	TRBV7-8	TRBD1	CASSLNLDRVDGYTF	TGTGCCAGCAGCTTAAATTTGGACAGGGTAGATGGCTACACCTTC
.	TRBJ2-5	TRBV7-2	.	CASSLLGGIMFGETQYF	TGTGCCAGCAGCTTATTGGGGGGTATTATGTTTGGAGAGACCCAGTACTTC
.	TRBJ1-6	TRBV5-1	.	CASRITVADNSPLHF	TGCGCCAGCAGGATAACGGTAGCTGATAATTCACCCCTCCACTTT
.	TRBJ2-1	TRBV4-3	TRBD2	CASSQDLAGAFSNEQFF	TGCGCCAGCAGCCAAGATCTGGCGGGAGCCTTTTCCAATGAGCAGTTCTTC
.	TRBJ2-7	TRBV30	.	CAWSTAAYEQYF	TGTGCCTGGAGTACAGCTGCCTACGAGCAGTACTTC
.	TRBJ1-6	TRBV19	.	CASRTALHSPLHF	TGTGCCAGTCGGACAGCGTTACATTCACCCCTCCACTTT
.	TRBJ1-1	TRBV19	.	CASSRQMLDTEAFF	TGTGCCAGTAGTAGACAGATGTTGGACACTGAAGCTTTCTTT
.	TRBJ1-4	TRBV6-5	.	CASSIRVDEKLFF	TGTGCCAGCTCTATTAGAGTAGATGAAAAACTGTTTTTT
once	TRBJ2-1	TRBV24-1	.	CATSDPDVTAREQFF	TGTGCCACCAGTGACCCTGATGTGACAGCGAGAGAGCAGTTCTTC
.	TRBJ2-3	TRBV7-2	.	CASSLGGASTDTQYF	TGTGCCAGCAGCTTGGGGGGGGCTAGCACAGATACGCAGTATTTT
.	TRBJ2-2	TRBV5-1	TRBD2	CASSLGAAPGGEGELFF	TGCGCCAGCAGCTTGGGAGCGGCCCCGGGAGGAGAGGGGGAGCTGTTTTTT
once	TRBJ2-1	TRBV12-5	.	CASGLGTANEQFF	TGTGCTAGTGGTTTGGGAACAGCTAATGAGCAGTTCTTC
.	TRBJ2-6	TRBV6-2/TRBV6-3	.	CASSYPMSSGANVLTF	TGTGCCAGCAGTTATCCGATGAGCTCTGGGGCCAACGTCCTGACTTTC